The next 9 T cell receptor beta chains were all read from a single sample in a study of shared clonotypes between healthy human individuals. Generated by immunoSEQ multiplex PCR, the TCRdb table keeps only in-frame clones and is missing some. The sample comprises 2 million to 2.5 million clones, 85% to 95% of which are singletons, and roughly 0.13% rests with the top ten. The sequenced sample consisted of naive CD4+ T cells sorted from blood. Regarding subset: CD45RA+ positively selected. The receptors here all came from a man aged 18 to 29 in good health.

The gene calls are TRBV5-5 and TRBJ1-5; D remains ambiguous. Germline-derived CDR1 and CDR2 are SGHKS and YYEKEE (reference sequence). With 1 base removed from V and 1 base from J, the gap between germline ends came to 12 bases. The CDR3 consists of 16 residues. The CDR3 DNA is TGTGCCAGCAGCTTGTTCGGTGTGCCCAGCAATCAGCCCCAGCATTTT. Translating it yields CASSLFGVPSNQPQHF.

V is TRBV13 and J is TRBJ1-4, with unresolved D. The CDR3 sequence is 12 residues long. Trimming removed 5 bases at V and 12 bases at J, with 13 bases between. Germline V gives CDR1 PRHDT, CDR2 FYEKMQ (reference sequence). CDR3 loop: CASSLTAGELFF. Here the CDR3 DNA reads TGTGCCAGCAGCCTGACTGCCGGGGAACTGTTTTTT.

The rearrangement uses TRBV7-2 and TRBJ1-1; D remains ambiguous. V lost 1 base and J 4 bases, leaving 7 bases between the germline ends. The CDR3 loop spans 13 amino acids. Looked up from germline, CDR1 is SGHTA and CDR2 is FQGNSA. In nucleotides, the CDR3 is TGTGCCAGCAGCTTAGGACAACTCACTGAAGCTTTCTTT. This gives the protein CASSLGQLTEAFF.

This clone has a single count. The chain combines TRBV5-1 with TRBJ2-7; a possible D gene is TRBD1 (6 bases). Germline-derived CDR1 and CDR2 are SGHRS and YFSETQ. Trimming stripped 4 bases from V and 7 bases from J, with 18 bases between. The CDR3 consists of 14 residues. The CDR3 nucleotides read TGCGCCAGCAGCCCACAGGGTGGGGTAGGAGAGCAGTACTTC. As protein: CASSPQGGVGEQYF.

The chain uses TRBV9 and TRBJ2-3, with D unclear. This CDR3 has 14 amino acids. V was pared by 3 bases and J by 4 bases, with 12 bases between. Per the germline V gene, CDR1 is SGDLS and CDR2 is YYNGEE. CDR3 sequence reads: CASSGSSIPDTQYF. The CDR3, as DNA: TGTGCCAGCAGCGGAAGCTCGATCCCAGATACGCAGTATTTT.

This sequence joins TRBV15 and TRBJ1-6; 7 bases are shared with TRBD1. The CDR3 covers 18 residues. The junction had 9 bases not matched to a gene; V was cut back by 0 bases and J by 4 bases. Per the germline V gene, CDR1 is LNHNV and CDR2 is YYDKDF (reference sequence). The CDR3 protein is CATSREPQGTSYNSPLHF. The CDR3 DNA follows: TGTGCCACCAGCAGAGAACCACAGGGGACCTCGTATAATTCACCCCTCCACTTT.

This rearrangement joins TRBV27 to TRBJ1-4, with 10 bases matching TRBD1. The CDR3 has 14 amino acids. With V trimmed by 7 bases and J by 7 bases, 6 bases remained unmatched. Germline CDR1 reads MNHEY; CDR2 reads SMNVEV (reference sequence). CDR3: CASKRWTGGEKLFF. Here the CDR3 DNA reads TGTGCCAGCAAACGATGGACAGGGGGTGAAAAACTGTTTTTT.

In the case of this clone: Other DNA sequences in the same sample also yield this CDR3. The CDR3 loop is CASSPPGLGEQYF. The DNA for the CDR3 is TGTGCCAGCTCACCACCGGGATTAGGGGAGCAGTACTTC. This sequence joins TRBV18 and TRBJ2-7; no reliable D call. V lost 0 bases to trimming and J lost 7 bases, with 10 bases between them. Germline CDR1 reads KGHSH; CDR2 reads LQKENI. The CDR3 spans 13 residues.

This clone has just a few counts. Distinct nucleotide sequences in the sample also encode this CDR3. The rearrangement uses TRBV5-1 and TRBJ2-7, with D possibly called TRBD1 or TRBD2 (5 bases each). Trimming cost V 0 bases and J 0 bases, with 7 bases left between them. The CDR3 has 14 amino acids. In germline, CDR1 is SGHRS, CDR2 YFSETQ. DNA for the CDR3: TGCGCCAGCAGCTTGGAGGGGAGCTCCTACGAGCAGTACTTC. Residues: CASSLEGSSYEQYF.